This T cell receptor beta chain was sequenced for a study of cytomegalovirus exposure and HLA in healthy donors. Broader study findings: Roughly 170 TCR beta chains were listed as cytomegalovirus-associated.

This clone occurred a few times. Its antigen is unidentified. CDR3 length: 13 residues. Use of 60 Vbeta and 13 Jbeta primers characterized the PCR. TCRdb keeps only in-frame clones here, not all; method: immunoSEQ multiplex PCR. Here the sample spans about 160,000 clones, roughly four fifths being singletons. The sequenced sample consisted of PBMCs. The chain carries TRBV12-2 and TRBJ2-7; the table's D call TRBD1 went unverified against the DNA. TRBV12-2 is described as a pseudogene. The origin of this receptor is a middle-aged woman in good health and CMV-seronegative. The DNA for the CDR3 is TGTGCAAGTCTCGCAGGTATGTGCTACGAGCAGTACTTC. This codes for CASLAGMCYEQYF.